A single sample gave rise to the 23 T cell receptor beta chains below, sequenced in a study of blood T cell repertoires in COVID-19 (dated by TCRdb to the early 2020s). The protocol used for the library was the immunoSEQ multiplex PCR assay. What TCRdb holds here is the immuneACCESS table cut down to in-frame rearrangements. Part of the clones is not present; checked against another copy, under half of the missing clones reflect an unresolved V gene, and the others are unexplained. For this sample the table gives 270,000 or so clones, of which about 88% were detected only once. The top ten clonotypes cover more than 1.2% of the sample. The sample consisted of peripheral blood. The receptors come from a human donor with COVID-19, enrolled during active disease. The donor label of this sample is uncertain.

The gene calls are TRBV19 and TRBJ2-5; 10 bases match TRBD1. Germline CDR1 reads LNHDA; CDR2 reads SQIVND (reference sequence). The junction had 5 bases not matched to a gene; V was cut back by 3 bases and J by 1 base. This CDR3 has 16 residues. Here the CDR3 reads CASSMGTGALQETQYF. CDR3 bases: TGTGCCAGTAGTATGGGGACAGGGGCTCTCCAAGAGACCCAGTACTTC.

In regard to this clone: Other DNA variants within this sample encode the same CDR3. The V gene is TRBV9, the J gene TRBJ2-1, with D uncertain. This CDR3 is built from 15 residues. V lost 0 bases and J 0 bases, leaving 7 bases between the germline ends. The V gene's germline CDR1 is SGDLS and CDR2 YYNGEE. CDR3 DNA sequence: TGTGCCAGCAGCGTAGTTGGCGGCTCCTACAATGAGCAGTTCTTC. The encoded protein is CASSVVGGSYNEQFF.

This clone is a singleton in its sample. This rearrangement joins TRBV19 to TRBJ2-2, with a tentative D call TRBD2 (5 bases). Trimming pared 7 bases from V and 4 bases from J, leaving 16 bases between. This CDR3 comprises 15 residues. CDR1 is LNHDA, CDR2 SQIVND, per germline (reference sequence). The CDR3 DNA reads as TGTGCCAGTATAGATGGACTCACACCCACCGGGGAGCTGTTTTTT. Its protein product is CASIDGLTPTGELFF.

This chain connects TRBV6-6 to TRBJ1-2, with D tentatively TRBD1 (5 bases). The V gene lost 6 bases and the J gene lost 7 bases, with 9 bases spanning the gap. The CDR3 covers 11 residues. Germline assignment: CDR1 MNHNY and CDR2 SVGAGI (reference sequence). In DNA form, the CDR3 reads TGTGCCAGCAGCCTCGACAGTGGCTACACCTTC. It encodes CASSLDSGYTF.

This clone has a handful of counts. The rearrangement uses TRBV28 and TRBJ2-7; 9 bases match TRBD1. Germline values: CDR1 MDHEN, CDR2 SYDVKM. There are 14 residues in the CDR3. The ends lost 7 bases at V and 3 bases at J; junction bases unmatched: 7. The DNA of the CDR3 is TGTGCCAGCACCCCCGGGACAGGGTACTACGAGCAGTACTTC. Translated: CASTPGTGYYEQYF.

V gene TRBV7-3 combines with J gene TRBJ2-1; TRBD2 matches at 10 bases. Looked up from germline, CDR1 is SGHTA and CDR2 is FQGTGA. J gave up 0 bases and V 2 bases, and 7 bases lay outside the gene matches. This CDR3 is 18 amino acids long. The CDR3 DNA sequence: TGTGCCAGCAGCTTATCTACTAGCGGGACGAGCTCCTACAATGAGCAGTTCTTC. Translating it yields CASSLSTSGTSSYNEQFF. The full variable domain, completed using reference TRBV7-3 and TRBJ2-1, is GAGVSQTPSNKVTEKGKYVELRCDPISGHTALYWYRQSLGQGPEFLIYFQGTGAADDSGLPNDRFFAVRPEGSVSTLKIQRTERGDSAVYLCASSLSTSGTSSYNEQFFGPGTRLTVL.

The gene calls are TRBV28 and TRBJ1-2; weak D call: TRBD1 (5 bases). The V gene lost 3 bases and the J gene lost 4 bases, with 18 bases spanning the gap. Germline V lookup: CDR1 MDHEN, CDR2 SYDVKM. The CDR3 consists of 16 residues. CDR3 nucleotides: TGTGCCAGCAGTTTGGGGCCCCGGGCCCACTCCTATGGCTACACCTTC. Amino acids: CASSLGPRAHSYGYTF.

CDR3 residues: CASSYETAYEQYF. Written as DNA, the CDR3 is TGCGCCAGCAGCTACGAGACAGCCTACGAGCAGTACTTC. V gene TRBV5-1 combines with J gene TRBJ2-7; D may be TRBD1 (5 bases). The germline CDR1 and CDR2 sequences are SGHRS and YFSETQ. This CDR3 is built from 13 residues. Trimming took 3 bases from V and 2 from J, leaving 9 bases between them.

The gene calls are TRBV18 and TRBJ2-2; 10 nucleotides align to TRBD1. The CDR3 loop spans 16 amino acids. Per germline, CDR1 KGHSH and CDR2 LQKENI. The ends lost 8 bases at V and 4 bases at J; junction bases unmatched: 10. CDR3 nucleotides: TGTGCCAGCACACAGACAGGGGGCACGGGCACCGGGGAGCTGTTTTTT. Amino acid sequence: CASTQTGGTGTGELFF.

This clone has more than one count but fewer than ten. The CDR3 loop is CASSSRQGQRHAGNTIYF. The CDR3 region has the DNA TGTGCCAGCAGCTCCCGACAGGGACAACGACACGCTGGAAACACCATATATTTT. The V call is TRBV7-9, the J call TRBJ1-3, with 7 bases lining up with TRBD1. J gave up 2 bases and V 4 bases, and 14 bases lay outside the gene matches. The CDR3 sequence is 18 residues long. Per the germline V gene, CDR1 is SEHNR and CDR2 is FQNEAQ (reference sequence). Full variable domain (missing parts from reference TRBV7-9 and TRBJ1-3): DTGVSQNPRHKITKRGQNVTFRCDPISEHNRLYWYRQTLGQGPEFLTYFQNEAQLEKSRLLSDRFSAERPKGSFSTLEIQRTEQGDSAMYLCASSSRQGQRHAGNTIYFGEGSWLTVV.

The V and J genes are TRBV30 and TRBJ1-1; 10 bases fit TRBD1. Germline V gives CDR1 GTSNPN, CDR2 SVGIG (reference sequence). The CDR3 totals 16 residues. The V and J ends lost 1 base and 3 bases, in that order; junction bases with no gene match: 8. CDR3 residues: CAWSAFDRGPHTEAFF. The DNA for the CDR3 is TGTGCCTGGAGTGCCTTCGACAGGGGGCCCCACACTGAAGCTTTCTTT.

V gene TRBV3-1 (or the pseudogene TRBV3-2) combines with J gene TRBJ2-7; maybe TRBD2 (7 bases). Germline CDR1 reads LGHDT; CDR2 reads YNNKEL (reference sequence). This CDR3 has 15 residues. V shed 4 bases and J shed 1 base, with 14 bases lying between them. Here the CDR3 reads CASSPVGGASYEQYF. In nucleotides, the CDR3 is TGTGCCAGCAGCCCCGTTGGGGGGGCATCCTACGAGCAGTACTTC.

The chain employs TRBV7-2 and TRBJ1-5; D gene uncertain. The CDR3 runs to 13 residues. V lost 5 bases to trimming and J lost 2 bases, with 7 bases between them. Germline loops: CDR1 SGHTA, CDR2 FQGNSA. CDR3 sequence: CASSPPGNQPQHF. CDR3 sequence (DNA): TGTGCCAGCAGCCCCCCTGGCAATCAGCCCCAGCATTTT.

The CDR3 loop is CASSLSTSHTGELFF. CDR3 in DNA: TGTGCCAGCAGCTTATCAACTAGCCACACCGGGGAGCTGTTTTTT. This sequence joins TRBV11-2 and TRBJ2-2; D possibly corresponds to TRBD2 (6 bases). Germline assignment: CDR1 SGHAT and CDR2 FQNNGV. V lost 2 bases and J lost 3, with 10 bases in between. This CDR3 has 15 amino acids.

Details on this clone: A read error may produce the germline difference seen at one junction end. The chain is built from TRBV28 and TRBJ1-2; the D is unclear. Germline CDR1 and CDR2: MDHEN and SYDVKM. This CDR3 has 11 residues. This CDR3 reads CASTSRGGYSF. CDR3 bases: TGTGCCAGCACCTCCCGAGGCGGATACTCCTTC.

This chain uses TRBV6-2 or TRBV6-3 with TRBJ2-1, with D possibly matching TRBD1 (5 bases). This CDR3 has 16 amino acids. Germline V gene data show CDR1 as MNHEY and CDR2 as SVGEGT. Trimming shortened V by 0 bases and J by 8 bases, and 17 bases separated the two germline ends. The CDR3 spells CASSYSSQGPPDEQFF. In DNA form, the CDR3 reads TGTGCCAGCAGTTACTCGAGCCAGGGCCCTCCGGATGAGCAGTTCTTC.

The rearrangement uses TRBV28 and TRBJ1-5; TRBD1 aligns across 7 bases. This CDR3 is built from 15 residues. Per germline, CDR1 MDHEN and CDR2 SYDVKM. V gave up 5 bases and J gave up 6 bases; unmatched junction bases: 10. CDR3 DNA: TGTGCCAGCAGTCTTCTTAGACAGGGCTCTCAGCCCCAGCATTTT. This sequence encodes CASSLLRQGSQPQHF.

This rearrangement joins TRBV30 to TRBJ1-3; D is ambiguous. Trimming stripped 0 bases from V and 8 bases from J, with 8 bases between. From germline, CDR1 is GTSNPN and CDR2 SVGIG (reference sequence). The CDR3 runs to 12 residues. CDR3 loop: CAWSVHRDTIYF. Written as DNA, the CDR3 is TGTGCCTGGAGTGTGCACCGGGACACCATATATTTT.

V gene TRBV28 combines with J gene TRBJ2-1, with 10 bases that match TRBD2. The CDR3 has 16 residues. Germline values: CDR1 MDHEN, CDR2 SYDVKM. Trimming took 5 bases from V and 7 from J; bases not matched to a gene: 11. This CDR3 is CASSGSLAGGTNEQFF. The CDR3, as DNA: TGTGCCAGCAGTGGCAGCTTAGCGGGAGGTACGAATGAGCAGTTCTTC.

The J gene is TRBJ2-1, the V gene TRBV5-1, with 10 bases that match TRBD2. V lost 1 base and J lost 4; bases outside the gene matches: 8. CDR1 is SGHRS and CDR2 is YFSETQ in the germline V gene. This CDR3 contains 17 residues. In nucleotides, the CDR3 is TGCGCCAGCAGCTTGACCTCAGGGACTAGCGCGTACAATGAGCAGTTCTTC. Protein: CASSLTSGTSAYNEQFF.

This clone occurred many times. The CDR3 reads CASTDLTGGNEKLFF. The CDR3 nucleotides are TGTGCCAGTACCGATTTGACAGGGGGGAATGAAAAACTGTTTTTT. This chain joins TRBV19 and TRBJ1-4; 9 positions match TRBD1. The trim removed 7 bases at V and 5 bases at J, leaving 8 bases unmatched. Germline V gene sequence: CDR1 LNHDA, CDR2 SQIVND (reference sequence). This CDR3 spans 15 amino acids.

The chain employs TRBV5-4 and TRBJ2-3; 7 positions agree with TRBD2. This CDR3 region has 15 residues. Germline V gene data show CDR1 as SGHNT and CDR2 as YYREEE (reference sequence). The V gene end was trimmed by 4 bases and the J gene end by 8 bases; junction bases not matched to a gene: 13. CDR3 DNA sequence: TGTGCCAGCAGCCTTGGGGCGGGAGAGGGGCTTACGCAGTATTTT. Translating it yields CASSLGAGEGLTQYF. Full variable domain (rest looked up from reference TRBV5-4 and TRBJ2-3): ETGVTQSPTHLIKTRGQQVTLRCSSQSGHNTVSWYQQALGQGPQFIFQYYREEENGRGNFPPRFSGLQFPNYSSELNVNALELDDSALYLCASSLGAGEGLTQYFGPGTRLTVL.

The DNA for the CDR3 is TGTGCCAGTAGCCAACAGGATCCCGGGGAGCTGTTTTTT. Protein product: CASSQQDPGELFF. The chain joins TRBV19 to TRBJ2-2, with D perhaps TRBD1 (5 bases). Looked up from germline, CDR1 is LNHDA and CDR2 is SQIVND (reference sequence). The CDR3 is 13 residues long. V was cut by 6 bases and J by 6 bases, with 11 bases left in between. Together with reference TRBV19 and TRBJ2-2, the CDR3 gives the full variable domain: DGGITQSPKYLFRKEGQNVTLSCEQNLNHDAMYWYRQDPGQGLRLIYYSQIVNDFQKGDIAEGYSVSREKKESFPLTVTSAQKNPTAFYLCASSQQDPGELFFGEGSRLTVL.